Listed below are T cell receptor beta chains from one sample, sequenced in a study of T cell responses to AZD1222 COVID-19 vaccine. Here immunoSEQ multiplex PCR was the method, and the copy in TCRdb shows in-frame clones only, minus some. Of about 190,000 clones listed, over 80% are singletons. The sequencing used peripheral blood, collected on day 0 of MenACWY control vaccination. These receptors all stem from an adult in good health. Each CDR3 is given with its conserved first and last residue. D genes are given only for firm matches. Expanded clones are given a class, and other clones once, few, many or no size at all.

V gene	J gene	D gene	clone size	CDR3 protein	CDR3 DNA
TRBV7-8	TRBJ1-5	NA	NA	CASSLGGAPNQPQHF	TGTGCCAGCAGCTTAGGGGGGGCCCCCAATCAGCCCCAGCATTTT
TRBV28	TRBJ1-2	NA	NA	CASSLRQLANYGYTF	TGTGCCAGCAGTTTACGACAGTTAGCTAACTATGGCTACACCTTC
TRBV29-1	TRBJ1-5	NA	NA	CSVGQGNQPQHF	TGCAGCGTGGGACAAGGCAATCAGCCCCAGCATTTT
TRBV4-1	TRBJ2-7	NA	NA	CASSQALEDFYEQYF	TGCGCCAGCAGCCAAGCACTAGAAGATTTCTACGAGCAGTACTTC
TRBV29-1	TRBJ2-7	NA	once	CSGRDNSYEQYF	TGCAGCGGCCGGGACAACTCCTACGAGCAGTACTTC
TRBV12-3/TRBV12-4	TRBJ1-2	NA	NA	CASSLTESDGYTF	TGTGCCAGCAGCTTGACTGAAAGCGATGGCTACACCTTC
TRBV20-1	TRBJ1-6	NA	NA	CSASVDWNSPLHF	TGCAGTGCTAGTGTGGATTGGAATTCACCCCTCCACTTT
TRBV28	TRBJ1-2	TRBD1	NA	CASRRQGGYGYTF	TGTGCCAGCAGGAGACAGGGGGGGTATGGCTACACCTTC
TRBV28	TRBJ2-2	TRBD1	NA	CASSRTGGGGELFF	TGTGCCAGCAGCAGGACAGGGGGAGGCGGGGAGCTGTTTTTT
TRBV28	TRBJ1-1	NA	NA	CASEPPTGEAFF	TGTGCCAGCGAGCCACCGACAGGAGAAGCTTTCTTT
TRBV25-1	TRBJ1-1	NA	few	CASTPDGPLGTEAFF	TGTGCCAGCACCCCGGACGGGCCTTTGGGCACTGAAGCTTTCTTT
TRBV4-2	TRBJ2-6	TRBD1	NA	CASSQAAGTVRSGANVLTF	TGTGCCAGCAGCCAAGCCGCCGGGACAGTCCGCTCTGGGGCCAACGTCCTGACTTTC
TRBV19	TRBJ1-1	NA	once	CASSTRTVNTEAFF	TGTGCCAGTAGTACCCGGACGGTGAACACTGAAGCTTTCTTT
TRBV9	TRBJ2-1	NA	NA	CASSVSGVTYNEQFF	TGTGCCAGCAGCGTATCTGGGGTTACCTACAATGAGCAGTTCTTC
TRBV24-1	TRBJ1-1	NA	NA	CATKAGGNTEAFF	TGTGCCACCAAGGCTGGGGGTAACACTGAAGCTTTCTTT
TRBV21-1	TRBJ1-1	NA	NA	CASSTRTGAPGTEAFF	TGTGCCAGCAGCACCCGGACAGGGGCGCCGGGAACTGAAGCTTTCTTT
TRBV2	TRBJ1-2	TRBD1	NA	CASSALPGQGDCTF	TGTGCCAGCAGCGCTCTCCCGGGACAGGGGGATTGCACCTTC
TRBV2	TRBJ1-5	TRBD1	NA	CASRTDRGSNQPQHF	TGTGCCAGCAGGACAGACAGGGGGAGCAATCAGCCCCAGCATTTT
TRBV5-1	TRBJ2-3	NA	NA	CASSSGNTDTQYF	TGCGCCAGCAGCAGCGGTAACACAGATACGCAGTATTTT
TRBV9	TRBJ2-6	TRBD1	NA	CASSGNRQGYSGANVLTF	TGTGCCAGCAGCGGTAATCGACAGGGGTACTCTGGGGCCAACGTCCTGACTTTC